This is a list of T cell receptor beta chains from one sample in a study of CD8 T cells in ankylosing spondylitis. In TCRdb, the 5' RACE reads were re-called with MiXCR into one record per CDR3 protein. The sample lists hundreds of thousands of distinct CDR3 sequences; around 11% were seen once. The sample was blood, either unsorted or a sorted T cell fraction (not recorded which). The receptors were gathered from a male donor with ankylosing spondylitis. Each CDR3 is given with its conserved first and last residue. The order of the fields is D gene, V gene, J gene, clone size, CDR3 protein, CDR3 DNA. A D gene is named only where the DNA matches it firmly. Rows give clone size only sometimes, using once, few, many, or a class for an expanded clone.

>NA|TRBV27|TRBJ2-2|many
CASSFGESTGELFF
TGTGCCAGCAGTTTTGGGGAAAGCACCGGGGAGCTGTTTTTT
>NA|TRBV27|TRBJ2-3|few
CASSPGGAKLLMAQYF
TGTGCCAGCAGTCCCGGGGGCGCTAAGCTTTTGATGGCGCAGTATTTT
>NA|TRBV20-1|TRBJ2-6|NA
CSARDFQGDGANVLTF
TGCAGTGCTAGAGATTTCCAGGGAGATGGGGCCAACGTCCTGACTTTC
>NA|TRBV24-1|TRBJ2-5|NA
CATSDWKETQYF
TGTGCCACCAGTGATTGGAAAGAGACCCAGTACTTC
>NA|TRBV29-1|TRBJ2-1|NA
CSVVPGGYEQFF
TGCAGCGTTGTGCCGGGGGGCTATGAGCAGTTCTTC
>NA|TRBV27|TRBJ1-2|NA
CASTNTRRLDGYTF
TGTGCCAGCACGAACACCCGCCGTCTGGATGGCTACACCTTC
>NA|TRBV5-8|TRBJ1-1|NA
CASSLMTILNTEAFF
TGTGCCAGCAGCTTGATGACGATCCTGAACACTGAAGCTTTCTTT
>NA|TRBV20-1|TRBJ2-7|few
CSVQGGWDTYEQYF
TGCAGTGTTCAAGGGGGATGGGACACCTACGAGCAGTACTTC
>TRBD2|TRBV11-2|TRBJ2-1|few
CASSYRDYSYNEQFF
TGTGCCAGCAGCTACCGGGACTACTCCTACAATGAGCAGTTCTTC
>TRBD2|TRBV6-1|TRBJ2-5|few
CASSRLAGVQETQYF
TGTGCCAGCAGTAGACTAGCGGGGGTTCAAGAGACCCAGTACTTC
>TRBD1|TRBV20-1|TRBJ1-6|NA
CSVDRGSNSPLHF
TGCAGTGTCGACAGGGGAAGTAATTCACCCCTCCACTTT
>NA|TRBV4-2|TRBJ2-1|few
CASSQEAVWDSYNEQFF
TGTGCCAGCAGCCAAGAGGCGGTGTGGGACTCCTACAATGAGCAGTTCTTC
>NA|TRBV25-1|TRBJ2-7|few
CASSEERDIYEQYF
TGTGCCAGCAGTGAAGAAAGGGACATTTACGAGCAGTACTTC